This is a list of T cell receptor beta chains from one sample in a study of cytomegalovirus exposure and HLA in healthy donors. Profiling relied on immunoSEQ multiplex PCR, and the TCRdb table lists in-frame clones only, not all of them. The sample records about 160,000 clones, about 80% being singletons. The sample consisted of PBMCs. Every receptor here comes from a man younger than 40 in good health and CMV-seronegative. CDR3s include the opening cysteine and the closing phenylalanine or tryptophan. The D gene is left open where the match is weak. Rows give clone size only sometimes, using once, few, many, or a class for an expanded clone.

-	TRBV29-1	-	TRBJ2-7	CSVVGWVTREGLEQYF	TGCAGCGTTGTAGGTTGGGTGACTAGAGAGGGCCTCGAGCAGTACTTC
many	TRBV2	TRBD1	TRBJ1-4	CAGGQGATNEKLFF	TGTGCCGGCGGACAGGGGGCAACTAATGAAAAACTGTTTTTT
-	TRBV4-1	TRBD2	TRBJ2-1	CASSQALAGLSYNEQFF	TGCGCCAGCAGCCAAGCCCTAGCGGGACTTTCCTACAATGAGCAGTTCTTC
once	TRBV9	-	TRBJ2-1	CASSVAPSSYNEQFF	TGTGCCAGCAGCGTAGCTCCCAGCTCCTACAATGAGCAGTTCTTC
-	TRBV7-3	-	TRBJ2-5	CASSYNGGRETQYF	TGTGCCAGCAGCTATAACGGGGGGCGAGAGACCCAGTACTTC
-	TRBV29-1	-	TRBJ2-1	CSVGAGAPSYNEQFF	TGCAGCGTTGGGGCGGGGGCTCCCTCCTACAATGAGCAGTTCTTC
-	TRBV6-5	-	TRBJ1-1	CASSYAGLYTEAFF	TGTGCCAGCAGTTACGCAGGGTTGTACACTGAAGCTTTCTTT
-	TRBV28	TRBD1	TRBJ2-1	CASSSPGQGKSQGEQFF	TGTGCCAGCAGTTCTCCGGGACAGGGTAAAAGTCAGGGTGAGCAGTTCTTC
-	TRBV2	-	TRBJ2-1	CASREPDRWQFF	TGTGCCAGCAGAGAACCCGACAGGTGGCAGTTCTTC
-	TRBV10-3	-	TRBJ2-5	CAISENPGVETQYF	TGTGCCATCAGTGAGAATCCAGGGGTGGAGACCCAGTACTTC
-	TRBV7-6	TRBD1	TRBJ2-5	CASSPTGGTLLETQYF	TGTGCCAGCAGCCCAACAGGGGGAACATTATTGGAGACCCAGTACTTC
once	TRBV9	-	TRBJ2-2	CASSVTPLENGELFF	TGTGCCAGCAGCGTTACTCCCCTAGAAAACGGGGAGCTGTTTTTT
once	TRBV19	-	TRBJ1-5	CASSIDRSNQPQHF	TGTGCCAGTAGTATAGATAGGAGTAATCAGCCCCAGCATTTT
-	TRBV9	TRBD1	TRBJ2-3	CASSVAVGQGTADTQYF	TGTGCCAGCAGCGTAGCTGTAGGACAGGGTACGGCAGATACGCAGTATTTT
-	TRBV28	TRBD1	TRBJ1-6	CATRPSGGLGSPLHF	TGTGCCACCCGGCCCTCAGGGGGCCTTGGGTCACCCCTCCACTTT
-	TRBV5-1	TRBD2	TRBJ2-7	CASSRSGDFWEQYF	TGCGCCAGCAGTCGAAGCGGGGATTTTTGGGAGCAGTACTTC
-	TRBV2	TRBD2	TRBJ2-3	CASTRRRLAVGVVDTQYF	TGTGCCAGCACCCGCCGGCGGCTAGCGGTCGGAGTGGTAGATACGCAGTATTTT
-	TRBV7-6	-	TRBJ1-1	CASSPGVAARAYTEAFF	TGTGCCAGCAGCCCCGGGGTCGCCGCCCGGGCCTACACTGAAGCTTTCTTT
-	TRBV7-9	-	TRBJ2-7	CASSPPGRVHYEQYF	TGTGCCAGCAGCCCCCCGGGCAGGGTACACTACGAGCAGTACTTC
once	TRBV4-3	TRBD1	TRBJ2-7	CASSPGQGWQGEQYF	TGCGCCAGCAGTCCGGGACAGGGGTGGCAAGGCGAGCAGTACTTC
once	TRBV30	TRBD1	TRBJ2-1	CAGEGTGPYNEQFF	TGTGCCGGAGAGGGGACAGGGCCTTACAATGAGCAGTTCTTC
-	TRBV5-4	-	TRBJ1-1	CASSSWGVYTEAFF	TGTGCCAGCAGCTCATGGGGGGTCTACACTGAAGCTTTCTTT
once	TRBV6-5	TRBD1	TRBJ1-1	CASRIRTGGGEAFF	TGTGCCAGCAGGATCCGGACAGGGGGAGGCGAAGCTTTCTTT
-	TRBV16	-	TRBJ1-2	CASSQSAVDGDGYTF	TGTGCCAGCAGCCAATCCGCCGTAGACGGAGATGGCTACACCTTC
-	TRBV7-9	-	TRBJ2-3	CASSLGQVDTQYF	TGTGCCAGCAGCTTAGGACAGGTAGATACGCAGTATTTT
-	TRBV5-8	TRBD1	TRBJ1-5	CASSFGQGYQPQHF	TGTGCCAGCAGCTTCGGACAGGGATATCAGCCCCAGCATTTT
-	TRBV10-3	TRBD2	TRBJ2-7	CAISESAGGYEQYF	TGTGCCATCAGTGAATCAGCGGGGGGATACGAGCAGTACTTC
once	TRBV11-2	TRBD2	TRBJ2-5	CASSLSSGRETQYF	TGTGCCAGCAGCCTATCTAGCGGGAGGGAGACCCAGTACTTC
-	TRBV30	TRBD2	TRBJ2-7	CAWSVSTSGGREQYF	TGTGCCTGGAGTGTGTCAACTAGCGGAGGGAGGGAGCAGTACTTC
-	TRBV10-2	TRBD1	TRBJ2-3	CASFPGTGGSTDTQYF	TGCGCCAGCTTTCCCGGGACAGGGGGGAGCACAGATACGCAGTATTTT
-	TRBV6-5	-	TRBJ1-5	CASSYSAGLNQPQHF	TGTGCCAGCAGTTACTCGGCCGGGTTGAATCAGCCCCAGCATTTT
-	TRBV28	-	TRBJ1-1	CASSLRQREAFF	TGTGCCAGCAGTTTACGACAGCGTGAAGCTTTCTTT
-	TRBV7-9	TRBD1	TRBJ2-7	CASSLAGTGYYEQYF	TGTGCCAGCAGCTTAGCAGGGACAGGGTACTACGAGCAGTACTTC
few	TRBV19	-	TRBJ1-5	CASSIAAGLSNQPQHF	TGTGCCAGTAGTATAGCGGCAGGGCTTAGCAATCAGCCCCAGCATTTT
-	TRBV13	-	TRBJ1-6	CASSDRLNSPLHF	TGTGCCAGCAGCGACAGGCTGAATTCACCCCTCCACTTT
-	TRBV6-4	TRBD1	TRBJ1-1	CASGQGRITEAFF	TGTGCCAGCGGACAGGGGAGGATCACTGAAGCTTTCTTT
-	TRBV7-3	-	TRBJ2-2	CASSLGGAVLTGELFF	TGTGCCAGCAGCTTAGGGGGGGCCGTTTTAACCGGGGAGCTGTTTTTT
-	TRBV4-1	-	TRBJ1-5	CASSQDIGARQPQHF	TGCGCCAGCAGCCAAGATATTGGGGCTAGGCAGCCCCAGCATTTT
-	TRBV5-8	-	TRBJ1-4	CASSLAGAAGEKLFF	TGTGCCAGCAGCTTGGCAGGGGCGGCGGGTGAAAAACTGTTTTTT
-	TRBV19	-	TRBJ2-7	CASPREGTYEQYF	TGTGCCAGTCCCCGGGAAGGGACCTACGAGCAGTACTTC
-	TRBV11-2	-	TRBJ2-2	CASSLLGDLSNTGELFF	TGTGCCAGCAGCTTATTGGGTGACTTGTCGAACACCGGGGAGCTGTTTTTT
-	TRBV7-9	TRBD1	TRBJ2-7	CASSSDRGFYEQYF	TGTGCCAGCAGTTCGGACAGGGGTTTTTACGAGCAGTACTTC
-	TRBV7-2	TRBD1	TRBJ1-6	CASSLAGQKGYNSPLHF	TGTGCCAGCAGCTTAGCGGGACAGAAGGGCTATAATTCACCCCTCCACTTT
few	TRBV6-5	TRBD1	TRBJ2-5	CASSYSGRGLLETQYF	TGTGCCAGCAGTTACTCAGGCAGGGGGCTTTTGGAGACCCAGTACTTC
-	TRBV25-1	-	TRBJ2-7	CASSARQDAYEQYF	TGTGCCAGCAGTGCGAGACAGGATGCCTACGAGCAGTACTTC
few	TRBV5-1	TRBD2	TRBJ2-4	CASSESGGATKNIQYF	TGCGCCAGCAGCGAGAGCGGGGGGGCGACCAAAAACATTCAGTACTTC
-	TRBV5-6	TRBD2	TRBJ2-1	CASSPESGDNEQFF	TGTGCCAGCAGCCCCGAAAGCGGGGACAATGAGCAGTTCTTC
-	TRBV5-4	TRBD2	TRBJ2-5	CAAARTSGRQETQYF	TGTGCCGCCGCTCGGACTAGCGGGAGACAAGAGACCCAGTACTTC
-	TRBV11-2	TRBD2	TRBJ2-7	CASSSTSGRTYEQYF	TGTGCCAGCAGCTCGACTAGCGGGAGGACGTACGAGCAGTACTTC
-	TRBV7-3	-	TRBJ2-1	CASSSRESNEQFF	TGTGCCAGCAGCTCCAGGGAATCAAATGAGCAGTTCTTC
-	TRBV19	-	TRBJ2-7	CASMGARQGIYEQYF	TGTGCCAGTATGGGTGCGCGTCAGGGGATCTACGAGCAGTACTTC
-	TRBV14	-	TRBJ2-1	CASSHRQVAHNEQFF	TGTGCCAGCAGCCACCGACAGGTTGCCCACAATGAGCAGTTCTTC
-	TRBV5-1	TRBD2	TRBJ2-7	CASSLDGTSLFHEQYF	TGCGCCAGCAGCTTGGACGGGACTAGCTTATTCCACGAGCAGTACTTC
few	TRBV27	-	TRBJ2-7	CASSLTGPYPQQYF	TGTGCCAGCAGTTTGACAGGCCCTTATCCTCAGCAGTACTTC
-	TRBV6-1	-	TRBJ1-2	CASSEVRGQVHGYTF	TGTGCCAGCAGTGAAGTACGGGGTCAGGTTCATGGCTACACCTTC